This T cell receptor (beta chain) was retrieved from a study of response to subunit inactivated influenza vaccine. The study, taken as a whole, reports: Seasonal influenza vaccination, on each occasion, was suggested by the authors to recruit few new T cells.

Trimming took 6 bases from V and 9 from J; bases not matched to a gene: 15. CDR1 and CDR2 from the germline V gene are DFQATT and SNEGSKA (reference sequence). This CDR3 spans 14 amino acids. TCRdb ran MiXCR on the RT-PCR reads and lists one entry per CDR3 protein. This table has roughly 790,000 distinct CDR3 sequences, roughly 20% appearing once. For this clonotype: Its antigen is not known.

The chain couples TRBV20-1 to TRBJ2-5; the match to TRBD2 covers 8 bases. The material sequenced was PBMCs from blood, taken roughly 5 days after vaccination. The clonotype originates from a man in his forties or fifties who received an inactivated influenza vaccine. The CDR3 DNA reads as TGCAGTGCCAAAAAAGGAGGGGCGCGGGAGGCCCAGTACTTC. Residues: CSAKKGGAREAQYF.